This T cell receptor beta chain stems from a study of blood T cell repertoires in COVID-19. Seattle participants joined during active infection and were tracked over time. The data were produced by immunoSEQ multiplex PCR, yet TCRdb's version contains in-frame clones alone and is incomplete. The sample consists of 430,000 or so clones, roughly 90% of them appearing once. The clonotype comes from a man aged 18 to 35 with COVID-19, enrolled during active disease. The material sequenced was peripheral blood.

CDR3 loop: CASSPGGAGLDETQYF. Written as DNA, the CDR3 is TGCGCCAGCAGCCCGGGGGGAGCGGGATTGGATGAGACCCAGTACTTC. The chain joins TRBV5-1 to TRBJ2-5; 7 nucleotides align to TRBD2. This CDR3 contains 16 residues. CDR1 is SGHRS and CDR2 is YFSETQ in the germline V gene. The J segment lost 5 bases and the V segment lost 4 bases, leaving 14 bases of the junction unmatched.